The 19 T cell receptor beta chains given below trace back to one sample, sequenced in a study of cytomegalovirus exposure and HLA in healthy donors. Data came from immunoSEQ multiplex PCR; TCRdb stores just in-frame clones and leaves some out. The sample shows under 200,000 clones, around 80% of them seen only once. The sequencing sample was made of PBMCs. The source is a woman under 40 in good health and CMV-seronegative.

The rearrangement joins TRBV7-9 to TRBJ2-7, with D perhaps TRBD2 (7 bases). Germline-derived CDR1 and CDR2 are SEHNR and FQNEAQ (reference sequence). Between the trimmed V and J ends, which lost 5 bases and 2 bases, there was a span of 19 bases. The CDR3 is made up of 16 amino acids. The CDR3 region is CASSPKGGAGAYEQYF. The DNA of the CDR3 is TGTGCCAGCAGCCCCAAGGGGGGGGCAGGGGCCTACGAGCAGTACTTC.

This chain uses TRBV7-2 with TRBJ2-7, with TRBD2 matching 9 bases. Per germline, CDR1 SGHTA and CDR2 FQGNSA. V lost 2 bases and J lost 2; bases outside the gene matches: 4. The CDR3 is 15 residues long. The CDR3 sequence is CASSLTASGAYEQYF. Here the CDR3 DNA reads TGTGCCAGCAGCTTAACGGCTAGCGGGGCCTACGAGCAGTACTTC.

The genes are TRBV18 and TRBJ1-2; 7 bases align to TRBD1. This CDR3 region has 13 residues. The germline CDR1 and CDR2 sequences are KGHSH and LQKENI. V shed 6 bases and J 8 bases; nucleotides not matched to a gene: 9. The DNA of the CDR3 is TGTGCCAGCTCTCCGACAGGGCAGGACGGCTACACCTTC. This encodes CASSPTGQDGYTF.

The chain recombines TRBV30 with TRBJ2-3, with 10 bases identical to TRBD1. Germline CDR1 and CDR2: GTSNPN and SVGIG (reference sequence). The CDR3 has 16 residues. V lost 4 bases to trimming and J lost 3 bases; unmatched junction nucleotides: 10. The CDR3 DNA sequence: TGTGCCTGGATTCTCCCGGGACAGGGGTTAACAGATACGCAGTATTTT. Translated: CAWILPGQGLTDTQYF.

This clone has only a few counts. This chain uses TRBV27 with TRBJ2-7; 7 bases are a match to TRBD1. Germline V gives CDR1 MNHEY, CDR2 SMNVEV (reference sequence). After removal of 2 bases from V and 1 base from J, the junction contained 2 bases not matched to a gene. The CDR3 runs 14 residues. CDR3: CASSLQGVSYEQYF. CDR3 sequence (DNA): TGTGCCAGCAGTTTACAGGGGGTATCCTACGAGCAGTACTTC.

This chain joins TRBV4-1 and TRBJ2-7, with TRBD1 identical over 7 bases. The J segment lost 7 bases and the V segment lost 3 bases, leaving 3 bases of the junction unmatched. Germline V lookup: CDR1 MGHRA, CDR2 YSYEKL. This CDR3 contains 12 residues. The DNA of the CDR3 is TGCGCCAGCAGCCACCTACAGGGGGAGCAGTACTTC. Amino acid sequence: CASSHLQGEQYF.

This chain uses TRBV11-3 with TRBJ2-1; no reliable D call. Deletions cut 2 bases from V and 6 bases from J, with 8 bases between. CDR3 length: 13 residues. Germline V gives CDR1 SGHNT, CDR2 YENEEA. The CDR3 nucleotides are TGTGCCAGCAGCTTATCCCTTTTCAATGAGCAGTTCTTC. This encodes CASSLSLFNEQFF.

V and J are TRBV12-5 and TRBJ2-7, with 14 bases fitting TRBD2. The CDR3 is made up of 20 amino acids. Germline-derived CDR1 and CDR2 are LGHNT and FRNRAP. Losses at the gene ends were 0 bases for V and 0 bases for J; bases not matched to a gene: 10. CDR3 bases: TGTGCTAGTGGTTTGGTTCTGGGACTAGCGGGAGCGACCCCCTCCTACGAGCAGTACTTC. Its translation is CASGLVLGLAGATPSYEQYF.

This clone was seen a few times. The chain uses TRBV7-9 and TRBJ1-1; D unclear. Germline V lookup: CDR1 SEHNR, CDR2 FQNEAQ (reference sequence). This CDR3 has 12 residues. Deletions cut 1 base from V and 6 bases from J, with 6 bases between. Here the CDR3 reads CASSLDPAEAFF. The CDR3 DNA follows: TGTGCCAGCAGCTTAGACCCAGCTGAAGCTTTCTTT.

The rearrangement uses TRBV2 and TRBJ2-7, with TRBD1 matching over 8 bases. Germline-derived CDR1 and CDR2 are SNHLY and FYNNEI. The CDR3 has 15 residues. V shed 10 bases and J 4 bases; nucleotides not matched to a gene: 15. The CDR3 loop is CANTSRTGSKYEQYF. The CDR3 DNA sequence: TGTGCCAACACTTCTCGGACAGGGAGTAAGTACGAGCAGTACTTC.

In its sample, this clone was seen many times. This chain connects TRBV30 to TRBJ1-5, with 7 positions matching TRBD1. Germline V CDR1 and CDR2: GTSNPN, SVGIG (reference sequence). This CDR3 is 15 amino acids long. Trimming at V came to 0 bases and at J to 6 bases, leaving 8 bases not matched to a gene. In nucleotides, the CDR3 is TGTGCCTGGAGTGTACAAGGGGGCGCAGGTCAGCCCCAGCATTTT. As protein: CAWSVQGGAGQPQHF.

A word on this clone: Other DNA sequences in this specimen translate into the identical CDR3. This chain links TRBV2 with TRBJ2-2, with a possible D match to TRBD1 (5 bases). The CDR3 runs 15 residues. Trimming cost V 4 bases and J 2 bases, with 11 bases left between them. The germline V gene encodes CDR1 SNHLY and CDR2 FYNNEI. The CDR3 sequence is CASSGGTLNTGELFF. CDR3 DNA: TGTGCCAGCAGTGGGGGCACTCTAAACACCGGGGAGCTGTTTTTT.

This clone was found once. V usage is TRBV6-1 and J usage is TRBJ1-1, with 7 nucleotides matching TRBD1. Germline lookup yields CDR1 MNHNS and CDR2 SASEGT. The trim removed 4 bases at V and 1 base at J, leaving 0 bases unmatched. This CDR3 is 13 amino acids long. CDR3 bases: TGTGCCAGCAGTGGACAGGGGAACACTGAAGCTTTCTTT. Residues: CASSGQGNTEAFF.

The chain carries TRBV5-1 and TRBJ1-4; D not certain. The germline V gene has CDR1 SGHRS and CDR2 YFSETQ. Trimming shortened V by 4 bases and J by 3 bases, and 13 bases separated the two germline ends. The CDR3 is 15 amino acids. CDR3 sequence (DNA): TGCGCCAGCAGCGTAGCGGGGAAATCTAATGAAAAACTGTTTTTT. This gives the protein CASSVAGKSNEKLFF.

The chain links TRBV6-1 to TRBJ2-7, with 14 bases lining up with TRBD2. The trim removed 5 bases at V and 6 bases at J, leaving 6 bases unmatched. Germline CDR1 reads MNHNS; CDR2 reads SASEGT. CDR3 length: 15 residues. The CDR3 protein is CASSPTGLAGVEQYF. As DNA, the CDR3 is TGTGCCAGCAGTCCCACGGGACTAGCGGGAGTCGAGCAGTACTTC.

The V gene is TRBV2, the J gene TRBJ2-7; 7 bases agree with TRBD1. The trim removed 6 bases at V and 3 bases at J, leaving 8 bases unmatched. There are 14 residues in the CDR3. Germline assignment: CDR1 SNHLY and CDR2 FYNNEI. The CDR3, as DNA: TGTGCCAGCAGCCCGAATACAGGGGTCTACGAGCAGTACTTC. Translated, it gives CASSPNTGVYEQYF.

The rearrangement joins TRBV5-3 to TRBJ1-5, with 8 bases lining up with TRBD1. TRBV5-3 is an open reading frame whose function is uncertain. The J segment lost 6 bases and the V segment lost 4 bases, leaving 6 bases of the junction unmatched. The CDR3 contains 14 residues. The DNA of the CDR3 is TGTGCCAGAAGCCTGCAGGGGGCGGGTCAGCCCCAGCATTTT. Encoded protein: CARSLQGAGQPQHF.

The chain recombines TRBV6-5 with TRBJ2-7, with TRBD1 identical over 7 bases. This CDR3 contains 15 residues. In germline, CDR1 is MNHEY, CDR2 SVGAGI. The junction had 8 bases not matched to a gene; V was cut back by 6 bases and J by 0 bases. The CDR3 here is CASSPPGQASYEQYF. The CDR3 nucleotides read TGTGCCAGCAGCCCCCCCGGACAGGCCTCCTACGAGCAGTACTTC.

The gene calls are TRBV4-1 and TRBJ1-6; tentative D call: TRBD1 (5 bases). CDR1 is MGHRA and CDR2 is YSYEKL in the germline V gene. The CDR3 is 14 amino acids. V was clipped by 0 bases and J by 10 bases, with 10 bases between them. CDR3 sequence (DNA): TGCGCCAGCAGCCAAGACCTCAGGGCATCACCCCTCCACTTT. Amino acids: CASSQDLRASPLHF.